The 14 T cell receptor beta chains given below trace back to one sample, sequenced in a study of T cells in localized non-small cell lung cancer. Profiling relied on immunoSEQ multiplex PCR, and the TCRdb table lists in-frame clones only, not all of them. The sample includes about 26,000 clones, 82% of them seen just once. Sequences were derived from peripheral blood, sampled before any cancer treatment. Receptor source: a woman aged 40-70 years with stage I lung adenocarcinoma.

Here the CDR3 reads CAIREDRGLSYEQYF. In nucleotides, the CDR3 is TGTGCCATCAGGGAAGACAGGGGGCTCTCCTACGAGCAGTACTTC. The chain uses TRBV10-3 and TRBJ2-7; TRBD1 matches at 10 bases. In germline, CDR1 is ENHRY, CDR2 SYGVKD. The CDR3 contains 15 residues. V was pared by 6 bases and J by 0 bases, with 5 bases of the junction left unmatched.

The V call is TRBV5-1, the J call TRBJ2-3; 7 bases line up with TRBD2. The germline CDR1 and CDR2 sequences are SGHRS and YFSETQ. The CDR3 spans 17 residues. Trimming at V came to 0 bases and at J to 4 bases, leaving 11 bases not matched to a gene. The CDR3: CASSLALGGDKADTQYF. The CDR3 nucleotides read TGCGCCAGCAGCTTGGCCCTTGGGGGGGATAAAGCAGATACGCAGTATTTT.

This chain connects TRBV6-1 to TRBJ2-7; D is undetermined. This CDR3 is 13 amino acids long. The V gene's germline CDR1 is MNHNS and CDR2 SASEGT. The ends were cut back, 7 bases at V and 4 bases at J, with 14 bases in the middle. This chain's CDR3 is CASTMGLLYEQYF. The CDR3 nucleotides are TGTGCCAGCACCATGGGCCTTCTGTACGAGCAGTACTTC.

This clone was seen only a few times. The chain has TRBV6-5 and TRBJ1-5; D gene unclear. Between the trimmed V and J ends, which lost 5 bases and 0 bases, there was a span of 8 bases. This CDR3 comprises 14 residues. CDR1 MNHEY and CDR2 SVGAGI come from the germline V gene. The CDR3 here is CASSPGSSNQPQHF. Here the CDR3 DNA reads TGTGCCAGCAGTCCCGGGTCTAGCAATCAGCCCCAGCATTTT.

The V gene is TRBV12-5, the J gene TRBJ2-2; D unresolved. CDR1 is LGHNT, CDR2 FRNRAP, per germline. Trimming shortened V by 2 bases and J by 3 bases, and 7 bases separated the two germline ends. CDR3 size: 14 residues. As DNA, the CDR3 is TGTGCTAGTGGTTTGAACCCCGACACCGGGGAGCTGTTTTTT. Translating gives CASGLNPDTGELFF.

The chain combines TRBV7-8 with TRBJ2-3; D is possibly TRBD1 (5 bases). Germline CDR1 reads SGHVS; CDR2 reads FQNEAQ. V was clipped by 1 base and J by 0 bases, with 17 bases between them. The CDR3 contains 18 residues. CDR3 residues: CASSLVTGPLPSTDTQYF. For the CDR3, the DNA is TGTGCCAGCAGCTTAGTCACAGGACCTCTTCCTAGCACAGATACGCAGTATTTT.

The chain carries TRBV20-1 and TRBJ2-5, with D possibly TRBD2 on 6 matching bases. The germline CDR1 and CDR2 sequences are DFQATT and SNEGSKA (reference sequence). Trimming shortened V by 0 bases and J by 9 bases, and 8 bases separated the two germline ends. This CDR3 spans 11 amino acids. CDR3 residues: CSARDPGAQYF. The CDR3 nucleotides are TGCAGTGCTAGAGATCCGGGGGCCCAGTACTTC.

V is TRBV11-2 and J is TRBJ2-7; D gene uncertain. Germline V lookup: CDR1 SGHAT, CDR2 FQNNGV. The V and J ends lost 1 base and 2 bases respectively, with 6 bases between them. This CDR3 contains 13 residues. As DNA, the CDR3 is TGTGCCAGCAGCTTAGGCGCTACCTACGAGCAGTACTTC. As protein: CASSLGATYEQYF.

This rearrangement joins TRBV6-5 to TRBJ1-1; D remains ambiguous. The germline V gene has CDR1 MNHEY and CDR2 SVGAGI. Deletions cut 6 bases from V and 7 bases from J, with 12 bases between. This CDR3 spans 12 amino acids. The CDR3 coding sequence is TGTGCCAGCAGCGCAAGCGGCCGTGAAGCTTTCTTT. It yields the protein CASSASGREAFF.

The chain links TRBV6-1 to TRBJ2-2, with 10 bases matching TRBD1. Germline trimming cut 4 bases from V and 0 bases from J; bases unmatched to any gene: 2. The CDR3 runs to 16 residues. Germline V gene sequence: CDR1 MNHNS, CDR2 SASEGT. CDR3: CASSGGQGANTGELFF. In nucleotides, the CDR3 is TGTGCCAGCAGTGGTGGACAGGGGGCGAACACCGGGGAGCTGTTTTTT.

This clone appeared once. The CDR3 sequence: CASSLGGPWDTQYF. The CDR3 DNA follows: TGTGCCAGCAGCCTGGGGGGGCCCTGGGATACGCAGTATTTT. This chain links TRBV14 with TRBJ2-3, with D perhaps TRBD2 (7 bases). CDR3 length: 14 residues. Germline V gene data show CDR1 as SGHDN and CDR2 as FVKESK. The ends were cut back, 4 bases at V and 6 bases at J, with 14 bases in the middle.

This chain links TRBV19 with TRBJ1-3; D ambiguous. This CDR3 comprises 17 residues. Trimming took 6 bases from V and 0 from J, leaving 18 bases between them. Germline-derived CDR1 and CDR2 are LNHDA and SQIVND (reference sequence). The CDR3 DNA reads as TGTGCCAGTAGCTCCGACCGGGCCTTTCGCTCTGGAAACACCATATATTTT. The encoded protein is CASSSDRAFRSGNTIYF.

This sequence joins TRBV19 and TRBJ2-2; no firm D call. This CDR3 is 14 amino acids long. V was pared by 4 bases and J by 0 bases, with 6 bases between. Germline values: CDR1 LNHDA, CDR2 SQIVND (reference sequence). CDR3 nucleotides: TGTGCCAGTAGTAGAAGGACGAACACCGGGGAGCTGTTTTTT. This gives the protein CASSRRTNTGELFF.

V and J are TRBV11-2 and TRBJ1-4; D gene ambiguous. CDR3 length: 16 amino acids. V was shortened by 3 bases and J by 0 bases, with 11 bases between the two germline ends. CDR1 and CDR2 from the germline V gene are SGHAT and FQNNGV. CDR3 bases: TGTGCCAGCAGCTTTGAGGGCCATGCAACTAATGAAAAACTGTTTTTT. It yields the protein CASSFEGHATNEKLFF.